The rows below give T cell receptor beta chains drawn from one sample of a study of shared clonotypes between healthy human individuals. Profiling relied on immunoSEQ multiplex PCR, and the TCRdb table lists in-frame clones only, not all of them. The profile shows 2 million or so clones, just under 95% of them singletons. Sequencing was done on a sample of naive CD8+ T cells sorted from blood. The receptors come from a man between 18 and 29 years old in good health. The CDR3 runs from the conserved cysteine through the conserved F or W. Each record gives: CDR3 DNA, CDR3 protein, V gene, clone size, D gene, J gene. A D gene is named only where the DNA matches it firmly. Part of the rows lack a size; the others show once, few, many or a class for expanded clones.

TGTGCCAGCAGCTTGCCTAGCGGGGGGCCTCCGAGAGAGACCCAGTACTTC | CASSLPSGGPPRETQYF | TRBV7-8 | - | TRBD2 | TRBJ2-5
TGTGCCAGCAGCCCAAGGAGCTCCTACGAGCAGTACTTC | CASSPRSSYEQYF | TRBV13 | once | - | TRBJ2-7
TGTGCCAGCAGCTTAACCTATAGCGGGAGTTTACGGGATACGCAGTATTTT | CASSLTYSGSLRDTQYF | TRBV5-6 | - | TRBD2 | TRBJ2-3
TGCGCCAGCGGTCCAGGGATCTATCAGCCCCAGCATTTT | CASGPGIYQPQHF | TRBV4-1 | few | - | TRBJ1-5
TGTGCCAGCAGCGGGACTTCCAGTGAAGCTTTCTTT | CASSGTSSEAFF | TRBV9 | - | - | TRBJ1-1
TGTGCCAGCAGCCGCGGACTAGGTGGTGAAAAACTGTTTTTT | CASSRGLGGEKLFF | TRBV6-5 | - | - | TRBJ1-4
TGTGCCAGCAGCTTAGGCTGGTCGACAGGGGTAAACACCGGGGAGCTGTTTTTT | CASSLGWSTGVNTGELFF | TRBV13 | - | TRBD1 | TRBJ2-2
TGCGCCAGCAGCCAAGATGGGAAGGGCCAGCCCCAGCATTTT | CASSQDGKGQPQHF | TRBV4-3 | - | - | TRBJ1-5
TGTGCCTGGGCCTACGATCGAAACAGGGGATACGAAAAACTGTTTTTT | CAWAYDRNRGYEKLFF | TRBV30 | once | TRBD1 | TRBJ1-4
TGTGCCAGCAGCTTGTCGGCATTTAGCTCCTACGAGCAGTACTTC | CASSLSAFSSYEQYF | TRBV7-3 | - | - | TRBJ2-7
TGCGCCAGCAGCGGTACAGGGGTCAATCAGCCCCAGCATTTT | CASSGTGVNQPQHF | TRBV10-1 | - | TRBD1 | TRBJ1-5
TGTGCCAGCAGCTTGCGGGGGGCGCATCCCGGGGCCAACGTCCTGACTTTC | CASSLRGAHPGANVLTF | TRBV5-4 | - | - | TRBJ2-6
TGTGCCAGCAGCTTAGCGCTGGGCCCCAGGGGAGATACGCAGTATTTT | CASSLALGPRGDTQYF | TRBV7-6 | - | - | TRBJ2-3
TGTGCCAGCAGCCCGGATGACGGACCCCTGCTTGGAAACGAGCAGTACTTC | CASSPDDGPLLGNEQYF | TRBV14 | - | - | TRBJ2-7
TGCGCCAGCAGCCCGCGGACTAGCGGCTCCTACGAGCAGTACTTC | CASSPRTSGSYEQYF | TRBV4-1 | - | TRBD2 | TRBJ2-7
TGTGCCAGCAGTTACATTGGGACAGGGGGCAATGAGCAGTTCTTC | CASSYIGTGGNEQFF | TRBV6-6 | - | TRBD1 | TRBJ2-1
TGTGCCAGCAGCTTAGATAGCGGAGTGGCCTACGAGCAGTACTTC | CASSLDSGVAYEQYF | TRBV7-9 | once | - | TRBJ2-7
TGTGCCAGCAGTGCGCCGGGACAGGGGTCCTACGAGCAGTACTTC | CASSAPGQGSYEQYF | TRBV2 | - | TRBD1 | TRBJ2-7
TGTGCCAGCAGCTTGGCCGAGACTAGCGGGGGCTCCGAGACCCAGTACTTC | CASSLAETSGGSETQYF | TRBV5-4 | few | TRBD2 | TRBJ2-5
TGTGCCAGCAGCCAGACCCCCTACACAGGGGTGAACTATGGCTACACCTTC | CASSQTPYTGVNYGYTF | TRBV7-2 | - | TRBD1 | TRBJ1-2
TGTGCCAGCAGCGCTCCTAGCGGGGGACGAGAGCAGTTCTTC | CASSAPSGGREQFF | TRBV9 | - | TRBD2 | TRBJ2-1
TGTGCCAGCAGCTTAAATCCGGAGGGAGTTGAAGGAAACACCATATATTTT | CASSLNPEGVEGNTIYF | TRBV7-8 | once | - | TRBJ1-3
TGTGCCAGCAGTTTACTCGGGGATGGCTACACCTTC | CASSLLGDGYTF | TRBV27 | few | - | TRBJ1-2